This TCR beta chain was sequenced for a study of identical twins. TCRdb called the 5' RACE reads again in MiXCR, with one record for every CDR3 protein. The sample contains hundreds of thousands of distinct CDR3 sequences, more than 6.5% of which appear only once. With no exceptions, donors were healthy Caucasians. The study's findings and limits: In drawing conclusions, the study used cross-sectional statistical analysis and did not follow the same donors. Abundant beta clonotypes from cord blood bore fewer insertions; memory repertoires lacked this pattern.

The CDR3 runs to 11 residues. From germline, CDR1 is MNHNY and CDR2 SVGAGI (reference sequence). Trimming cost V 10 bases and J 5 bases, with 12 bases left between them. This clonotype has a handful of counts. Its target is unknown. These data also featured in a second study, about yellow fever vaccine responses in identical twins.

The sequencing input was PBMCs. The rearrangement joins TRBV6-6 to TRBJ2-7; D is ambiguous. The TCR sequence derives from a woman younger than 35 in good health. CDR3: CATKGTDEQYF. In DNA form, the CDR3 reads TGTGCCACAAAGGGTACCGACGAGCAGTACTTC.